This record looks at one T cell receptor beta chain sequence and its context. Germline V CDR1 and CDR2: LGHNT, FRNRAP. CDR3 length: 13 amino acids. The V end was cut by 2 bases, the J end by 7 bases, with 11 bases between. RNA totalling roughly 0.5 to 1 ug underwent reverse transcription with random hexamers. TCRdb used MiXCR to reprocess the immunoSEQ multiplex PCR reads, holding one entry per CDR3 protein. The table records 150,000 or so distinct CDR3 sequences, roughly 95% of them present only once. These data come from a study of CD8 T cells in Susac syndrome. The chain employs TRBV12-5 and TRBJ1-1; a possible D gene is TRBD1 (6 bases). This TCR derives from a human donor with Susac syndrome. Sequencing was done on a sample of CD4+ T cells from PBMCs. Written as DNA, the CDR3 is TGTGCTAGTGGTTTGCCTTCGGACAGTGAAGCTTTCTTT. The encoded protein is CASGLPSDSEAFF.